A selection of T cell receptor beta chains follows, all from one sample in a study of CD4 T cells in relation to SARS-CoV-2 and coronaviruses. TCRdb keeps only in-frame clones here, not all; method: immunoSEQ multiplex PCR. This table has 60,000 to 65,000 clones, 94% appearing once. What was sequenced was naive CD4+ T cells from PBMCs. The receptors here all came from a human donor in good health. CDR3s leave out the opening cysteine and the closing phenylalanine or tryptophan.

v_gene	j_gene	CDR3aa
TRBV6-5	TRBJ2-5	ATKRGAIQETQY
TRBV5-4	TRBJ1-5	ASSLGTGENQPQH
TRBV5-1	TRBJ1-1	ASRGGDRRDLAF
TRBV25-1	TRBJ2-1	ASSELGARSYNEQF
TRBV7-9	TRBJ2-3	ASSLFEPTDTQY
TRBV24-1	TRBJ2-7	ATSEKDRDSSEQY
TRBV6-5	TRBJ2-1	ASTLDRVDEQF
TRBV28	TRBJ2-1	ASSSPGLAGGGGRAQF
TRBV11-2	TRBJ2-5	ASSRGGLAGWGETQY
TRBV2	TRBJ2-5	ASSVGTSGGGTQY
TRBV19	TRBJ1-1	ASSLDRGLNTEAF
TRBV24-1	TRBJ1-5	ATSDSQQGYQPQH
TRBV24-1	TRBJ2-1	ATRGRTGDSNEQF
TRBV4-1	TRBJ2-7	ASSQPQATSSYEQY
TRBV5-1	TRBJ1-2	ASSLDSPNYGYT
TRBV6-4	TRBJ2-2	ASRGQGTGELF
TRBV2	TRBJ2-1	ASSEAGLASYNEQF
TRBV7-3	TRBJ2-5	ASSPGTAQETQY
TRBV10-2	TRBJ2-7	ASSDYGSYEQY
TRBV5-1	TRBJ1-1	ASSLPGLEAF
TRBV7-3	TRBJ2-7	ASSLQGSGSIHEQY
TRBV7-2	TRBJ2-6	ASSSRQGTGANVLT
TRBV19	TRBJ1-5	ASSILGNQPQH
TRBV19	TRBJ2-5	ASSIGFGRETQY
TRBV12-3/TRBV12-4	TRBJ1-2	ASSFGGADGYT
TRBV28	TRBJ1-6	ASRRTDRESSPLH
TRBV24-1	TRBJ2-7	ATSDTTSGRAYEQY
TRBV7-2	TRBJ1-2	ASSLGTDRAYGYT
TRBV28	TRBJ2-6	ASRTGTTGANVLT
TRBV6-6	TRBJ2-3	ASSYLGTSTDTQY
TRBV18	TRBJ2-1	ASSPTYKSPTSGRAGEQF
TRBV5-6	TRBJ2-2	ASSFGLATGELF
TRBV2	TRBJ1-5	ASSEQSNQPQH
TRBV18	TRBJ1-3	ASSPQDSSGNTIY
TRBV18	TRBJ2-1	ASSPLTGLAF
TRBV27	TRBJ1-3	ASSPTGARGPGNTIY
TRBV6-4	TRBJ1-1	ASSSVRNTEAF
TRBV21-1	TRBJ2-7	ASNQGTLTSYEQY
TRBV28	TRBJ1-5	ASSLTGGVGKPQH
TRBV7-9	TRBJ2-5	ASSKTGAQETQY
TRBV11-3	TRBJ2-1	ASSLDAWVNEQF
TRBV18	TRBJ1-1	ASSVDSFGTEAF
TRBV6-5	TRBJ1-5	ASSSDRGSNQPQH
TRBV10-1	TRBJ2-3	ASSEGAGVSTQY
TRBV27	TRBJ1-3	ASTTGVGNTIY